These T cell receptor beta chains were read from a single sample in a study of vaccination and CD4 T cells after COVID-19. TCRdb passed the PCR reads through MiXCR, listing each CDR3 protein once. The sample yields about 13,000 distinct CDR3 sequences, 52% seen once. Their recognized antigens are unknown. The sequenced sample was CD4+ T cells from blood, cultured in vitro. Source of these receptors: a human donor who had recovered from COVID-19. Both conserved end residues are part of each CDR3. A D gene is named only where the DNA matches it firmly. Clone size is given for some rows only: seen once, a few or many times, or a class if the clone is expanded.

>TRBJ2-1|TRBD1|NA|TRBV7-2
CASSSQGGTYNEQFF
TGTGCCAGCAGCTCGCAAGGGGGCACCTACAATGAGCAGTTCTTC
>TRBJ2-7|NA|NA|TRBV6-5
CASSYGGTSYEQYF
TGTGCCAGCAGTTACGGAGGGACCTCCTACGAGCAGTACTTC
>TRBJ1-2|TRBD1|few|TRBV11-2
CASSSRQGYGYTF
TGTGCCAGCAGCTCCCGACAGGGATACGGCTACACCTTC
>TRBJ2-2|TRBD1|NA|TRBV7-9
CASITPGQYTGELFF
TGTGCCAGCATCACGCCGGGACAGTACACCGGGGAGCTGTTTTTT
>TRBJ2-7|TRBD2|once|TRBV30
CAWVSSGSSYEQYF
TGTGCCTGGGTATCTAGCGGGAGCTCCTACGAGCAGTACTTC
>TRBJ1-5|TRBD1|NA|TRBV28
CASSLRDRANQPQHF
TGTGCCAGCAGTCTCCGGGACAGGGCGAATCAGCCCCAGCATTTT
>TRBJ1-2|TRBD1|few|TRBV2
CASGEDRDRYGYTF
TGTGCCAGCGGTGAGGACAGGGATAGATATGGCTACACCTTC
>TRBJ2-7|NA|once|TRBV6-5
CASSSTGRWYEQYF
TGTGCCAGCAGTTCAACAGGGAGATGGTACGAGCAGTACTTC
>TRBJ2-7|NA|NA|TRBV10-3
CAISDAAGVGTYEQYF
TGTGCCATCAGTGACGCTGCAGGGGTGGGAACCTACGAGCAGTACTTC
>TRBJ1-2|NA|few|TRBV7-2
CASSLAGGVNYGYTF
TGTGCCAGCAGCTTAGCGGGGGGGGTTAACTATGGCTACACCTTC
>TRBJ1-6|NA|NA|TRBV5-4
CASSSGRGNSPLHF
TGTGCCAGCAGCTCCGGACGGGGAAATTCACCCCTCCACTTT
>TRBJ2-7|NA|NA|TRBV15
CATSLLTGSDEQYF
TGTGCCACCAGCCTCCTGACGGGGAGTGACGAGCAGTACTTC
>TRBJ1-6|NA|few|TRBV7-9
CASSLEGGGRNSPLHF
TGTGCCAGCAGCTTAGAAGGCGGGGGACGTAATTCACCCCTCCACTTT
>TRBJ2-4|NA|NA|TRBV6-5
CASSYSGGARPPNIQYF
TGTGCCAGCAGTTACTCGGGGGGGGCTCGCCCACCAAACATTCAGTACTTC
>TRBJ1-2|TRBD1|NA|TRBV15
CATTQGDHVTGYTF
TGTGCCACCACCCAGGGGGATCATGTAACTGGCTACACCTTC
>TRBJ2-1|TRBD1|NA|TRBV7-3
CASSPRGRISSYNEQFF
TGTGCCAGCAGCCCTAGGGGGCGGATTAGCTCCTACAATGAGCAGTTCTTC
>TRBJ1-6|TRBD1|NA|TRBV28
CASSPQGYNSPLHF
TGTGCCAGCAGTCCACAGGGGTATAATTCACCCCTCCACTTT
>TRBJ2-5|TRBD2|NA|TRBV14
CASSQVPGRVETQYF
TGTGCCAGCAGCCAAGTTCCAGGGAGGGTAGAGACCCAGTACTTC
>TRBJ2-3|NA|NA|TRBV6-5
CASSYRRGPADTQYF
TGTGCCAGCAGTTACCGGCGGGGGCCGGCAGATACGCAGTATTTT
>TRBJ2-1|TRBD2|few|TRBV2
CASSESSGGSYNEQFF
TGTGCCAGCAGTGAATCTAGCGGGGGGTCCTACAATGAGCAGTTCTTC
>TRBJ2-1|NA|NA|TRBV6-2/TRBV6-3
CASSRRGEYNEQFF
TGTGCCAGCAGCCGACGGGGTGAATACAATGAGCAGTTCTTC
>TRBJ1-5|NA|NA|TRBV20-1
CSALRARGPSNQPQHF
TGCAGTGCGCTACGGGCCAGGGGTCCCAGCAATCAGCCCCAGCATTTT
>TRBJ1-2|TRBD1|NA|TRBV6-4
CASSDISTGGSGYTF
TGTGCCAGCAGTGACATCTCTACAGGGGGCTCGGGCTACACCTTC
>TRBJ1-2|NA|few|TRBV11-3
CASSPIRGGGGYTF
TGTGCCAGCAGCCCAATTCGGGGGGGCGGAGGCTACACCTTC
>TRBJ1-1|NA|few|TRBV27
CARKQGAADTEAFF
TGTGCCAGAAAACAGGGTGCGGCGGACACTGAAGCTTTCTTT
>TRBJ2-2|TRBD1|NA|TRBV2
CASSARYLGQGATGELFF
TGTGCCAGCAGTGCCCGCTACCTGGGACAGGGTGCAACCGGGGAGCTGTTTTTT
>TRBJ2-6|TRBD1|NA|TRBV11-2
CASGQGRGTPSGANVLTF
TGTGCCAGCGGACAGGGACGAGGGACACCCTCTGGGGCCAACGTCCTGACTTTC